This T cell receptor (beta chain) was captured by sequencing in a study of T cells in Graves' hyperthyroidism and ophthalmopathy. The germline V gene has CDR1 DFQATT and CDR2 SNEGSKA (reference sequence). This CDR3 region has 14 residues. In this sample, this clonotype turned up once. Antigen: not known. Relative to the germline gene, one junction end is altered; a read error may explain this. Among ophthalmopathy patients, the Clinical Activity Score reached at least 3, the NOSPECS grade reached at least 4, and duration remained under 3 months. Orbital computed tomography and thyroid ultrasound, together with serum TRAb and thyroxine and clinical symptoms, were used for diagnoses. Out of over 9 ml of fresh peripheral blood came the PBMCs. Study-level results: Ophthalmopathy was identified by the model a median 6.5 months ahead of onset.

Amplified regions were TCR beta CDR3 sequences from RNA transcripts. A first-round RT-PCR of the TCR CDR3 used the HTBI primer set. TCRdb passed the multiplex PCR reads through MiXCR, listing each CDR3 protein once. The profile shows 700,000 or so distinct CDR3 sequences, roughly 15% of them singletons. The chain uses TRBV20-1 and TRBJ1-5; D gene unclear. The sequencing sample was made of blood. The source is a woman aged 50 to 65 with Graves' ophthalmopathy. The CDR3 region has the DNA TGCAGTGCTGGAGATATAGCAACGAATCAGCCCCAGCATTTT. The encoded protein is CSAGDIATNQPQHF.